The T cell receptor (beta chain) under discussion was sequenced for a study of radiotherapy plus CTLA-4 blockade in lung cancer. Overall study: Objective responses were recorded in roughly 20% of patients, with disease control recorded in 25% to 40%. The study's findings and limits: Researchers report tumor-derived TCR clones expanding in blood after radiotherapy plus ipilimumab.

Repertoires were generated with immunoSEQ multiplex PCR, while TCRdb's copy carries only in-frame clones and drops some. The sample includes around 40,000 clones, approximately 89% seen only once; the top ten take 5.5% to 7.5%. The trim removed 2 bases at V and 3 bases at J, leaving 6 bases unmatched. Germline CDR1 and CDR2: GTSNPN and SVGIG (reference sequence). The CDR3 length is 14 residues. Points on this clone: The antigen remains undetermined.

This clonotype was obtained from a human donor with non-small cell lung cancer who had stable disease on radiotherapy plus ipilimumab. The source was peripheral blood, collected from a patient treated with radiotherapy plus ipilimumab. The chain recombines TRBV30 with TRBJ1-2, with 7 bases identical to TRBD1. CDR3: CAWSTGVIDYGYTF. The CDR3 nucleotides are TGTGCCTGGAGTACAGGGGTTATTGACTATGGCTACACCTTC.